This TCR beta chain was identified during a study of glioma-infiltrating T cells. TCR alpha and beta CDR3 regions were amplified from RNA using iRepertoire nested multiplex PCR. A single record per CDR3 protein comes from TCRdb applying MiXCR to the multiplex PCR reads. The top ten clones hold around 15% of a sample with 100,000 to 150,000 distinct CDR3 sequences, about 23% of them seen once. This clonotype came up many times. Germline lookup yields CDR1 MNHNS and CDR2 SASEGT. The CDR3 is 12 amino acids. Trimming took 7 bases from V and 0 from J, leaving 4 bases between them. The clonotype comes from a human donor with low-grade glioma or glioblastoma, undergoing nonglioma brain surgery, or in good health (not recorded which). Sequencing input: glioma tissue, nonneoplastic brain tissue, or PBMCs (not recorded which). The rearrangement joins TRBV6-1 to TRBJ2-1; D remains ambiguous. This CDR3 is CASKSSYNEQFF. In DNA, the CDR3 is TGTGCCAGCAAGAGCTCCTACAATGAGCAGTTCTTC.